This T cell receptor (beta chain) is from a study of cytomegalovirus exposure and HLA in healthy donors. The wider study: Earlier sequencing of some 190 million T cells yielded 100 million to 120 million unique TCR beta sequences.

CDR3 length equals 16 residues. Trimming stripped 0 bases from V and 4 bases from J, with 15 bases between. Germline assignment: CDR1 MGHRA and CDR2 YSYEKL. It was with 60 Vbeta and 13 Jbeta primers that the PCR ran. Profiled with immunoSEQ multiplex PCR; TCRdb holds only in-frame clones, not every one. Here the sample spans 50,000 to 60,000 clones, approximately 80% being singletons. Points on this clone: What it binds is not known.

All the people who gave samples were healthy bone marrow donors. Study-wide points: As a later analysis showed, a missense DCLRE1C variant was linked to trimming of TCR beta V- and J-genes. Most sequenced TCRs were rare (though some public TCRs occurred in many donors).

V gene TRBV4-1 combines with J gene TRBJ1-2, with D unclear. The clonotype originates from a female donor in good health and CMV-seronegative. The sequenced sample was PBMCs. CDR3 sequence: CASSQDGGQTVYGYTF. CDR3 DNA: TGCGCCAGCAGCCAAGACGGAGGCCAAACAGTCTATGGCTACACCTTC.